One sample yielded the 15 T cell receptor beta chains listed below, sequenced in a study of T cell repertoires in cytomegalovirus infection. TCRdb re-derived calls from the reads in MiXCR, one entry per CDR3 protein. The data show 200,000 to 250,000 distinct CDR3 sequences, about 38% seen once. No antigens are known for them. This specimen was CD8+ T cells from cultured PBMCs, taken from culture after CMV antigen stimulation. These TCRs come from a human donor in good health (CMV status not recorded). Some clones in this sample may be carry-over from other donors' samples.

This clonotype was observed a few times. This CDR3 reads CASSLGGTNYGYTF. The CDR3 DNA follows: TGTGCCAGCAGTTTAGGAGGCACTAACTATGGCTACACCTTC. This chain joins TRBV27 and TRBJ1-2; the D is unclear. With 2 bases removed from V and 0 bases from J, the gap between germline ends came to 7 bases. CDR3 size: 14 residues. Germline V CDR1 and CDR2: MNHEY, SMNVEV (reference sequence).

The chain uses TRBV29-1 and TRBJ1-2; the D is unclear. Trimming shortened V by 2 bases and J by 2 bases, and 12 bases separated the two germline ends. The CDR3 contains 14 residues. CDR1 SQVTM and CDR2 ANQGSEA come from the germline V gene. The CDR3 DNA sequence: TGCAGCGTTGAACGTATCCCCGGGAACTATGGCTACACCTTC. Encoded protein: CSVERIPGNYGYTF.

V and J are TRBV6-5 and TRBJ2-1; tentatively, D is TRBD2 (6 bases). CDR1 is MNHEY and CDR2 is SVGAGI in the germline V gene. This CDR3 contains 13 residues. V lost 2 bases and J 4 bases, leaving 6 bases between the germline ends. The CDR3 loop reads CASSYGGYNEQFF. The CDR3 bases are TGTGCCAGCAGTTACGGGGGGTACAATGAGCAGTTCTTC.

CDR3 coding DNA: TGCAGTGCTAGGGGGGGGCGGGGGTCCTACAATGAGCAGTTCTTC. Translating gives CSARGGRGSYNEQFF. J is TRBJ2-1 and V is TRBV20-1; weak D call: TRBD2 (7 bases). Trimming shortened V by 3 bases and J by 1 base, and 13 bases separated the two germline ends. The CDR3 extends over 15 amino acids. From germline, CDR1 is DFQATT and CDR2 SNEGSKA (reference sequence).

This clonotype has just a few counts. The chain has TRBV19 and TRBJ1-3; TRBD1 is a possible D gene (6 bases). This CDR3 has 14 amino acids. Germline V gives CDR1 LNHDA, CDR2 SQIVND (reference sequence). V shed 7 bases and J shed 4 bases, with 14 bases lying between them. CDR3 protein: CASTRSGTGNTIYF. The CDR3 nucleotides are TGTGCCAGTACCCGTTCGGGGACAGGAAACACCATATATTTT.

The CDR3 nucleotides are TGTGCCAGCAGCCCACTGGGGGCTGTTGAAGCTTTCTTT. Translation: CASSPLGAVEAFF. The chain joins TRBV7-9 to TRBJ1-1; possibly TRBD1 for D (6 bases). Deletions cut 5 bases from V and 7 bases from J, with 14 bases between. The CDR3 is made up of 13 amino acids. Germline CDR1 reads SEHNR; CDR2 reads FQNEAQ (reference sequence).

The sample holds a few counts of this clonotype. The chain couples TRBV12-3 or TRBV12-4 to TRBJ2-2; tentative D call: TRBD2 (6 bases). The CDR3 spans 14 residues. The germline V and J ends were trimmed by 5 bases and 3 bases, with 10 bases remaining between them. CDR3 protein: CASSIGTHTGELFF. The CDR3 DNA reads as TGTGCCAGCAGTATCGGGACTCACACCGGGGAGCTGTTTTTT.

V usage is TRBV24-1 and J usage is TRBJ2-1, with D uncertain. Per germline, CDR1 KGHDR and CDR2 SFDVKD. The CDR3 is 12 residues long. V was pared by 9 bases and J by 3 bases, with 8 bases between. Written as DNA, the CDR3 is TGTGCCACCGAGGAGTTCTACAATGAGCAGTTCTTC. It specifies CATEEFYNEQFF.

This clonotype was seen a handful of times. The genes are TRBV12-5 and TRBJ2-1, with D unclear. Germline V lookup: CDR1 LGHNT, CDR2 FRNRAP. The CDR3 is made up of 14 amino acids. Trimming stripped 2 bases from V and 0 bases from J, with 5 bases between. In DNA form, the CDR3 reads TGTGCTAGTGGTTTGCCCAGCTCCTACAATGAGCAGTTCTTC. It specifies CASGLPSSYNEQFF.

For this clonotype: One end of the junction is discordant with germline, which a read error may explain. The chain combines TRBV3-1 with TRBJ2-7; no firm D call. This CDR3 contains 8 residues. In germline, CDR1 is LGHDT, CDR2 YNNKEL (reference sequence). The CDR3 sequence: CASSQPNF. DNA of the CDR3: TGTGCCAGCAGCCAACCTAACTTC.

This clonotype was recorded a few times. The CDR3 DNA is TGCAGTGCTAGAGATGGGGGGACAGGGAACACTGAAGCTTTCTTT. It encodes CSARDGGTGNTEAFF. The gene calls are TRBV20-1 and TRBJ1-1; 8 bases map to TRBD1. Germline CDR1 and CDR2: DFQATT and SNEGSKA (reference sequence). The V segment lost 0 bases and the J segment 1 base; nucleotides outside the gene matches: 4. The length of the CDR3 is 15 residues.

This clonotype was seen a handful of times. This chain links TRBV14 with TRBJ1-1; D remains unclear. The CDR3 has 15 residues. Per germline, CDR1 SGHDN and CDR2 FVKESK. V shed 4 bases and J shed 1 base, with 13 bases lying between them. The CDR3 protein is CASSPDSERNTEAFF. The CDR3 DNA reads TGTGCCAGCAGCCCAGATAGTGAACGGAACACTGAAGCTTTCTTT.

The chain links TRBV20-1 to TRBJ2-7, with 8 bases aligning to TRBD2. The junction had 10 bases not matched to a gene; V was cut back by 4 bases and J by 2 bases. Per the germline V gene, CDR1 is DFQATT and CDR2 is SNEGSKA (reference sequence). The CDR3 is made up of 15 amino acids. In DNA form, the CDR3 reads TGCAGTGCTATAAGCGGGAGTCGTTCCCCCTACGAGCAGTACTTC. Protein product: CSAISGSRSPYEQYF.

This clonotype was detected only a few times. V is TRBV11-2 and J is TRBJ1-2; tentatively, D is TRBD1 (6 bases). V lost 0 bases and J 8 bases, leaving 19 bases between the germline ends. The CDR3 contains 16 residues. CDR1 and CDR2 from the germline V gene are SGHAT and FQNNGV. CDR3 residues: CASSLDSVRQVGGYTF. The DNA for the CDR3 is TGTGCCAGCAGCTTAGATTCGGTTCGACAGGTTGGCGGCTACACCTTC.

V and J are TRBV2 and TRBJ2-2; D gene unclear. The CDR3 is 14 amino acids. V lost 7 bases and J lost 1, with 10 bases in between. Germline V lookup: CDR1 SNHLY, CDR2 FYNNEI. CDR3 nucleotides: TGTGCCAGCATTCCCAACAAGAACACCGGGGAGCTGTTTTTT. The encoded protein is CASIPNKNTGELFF.